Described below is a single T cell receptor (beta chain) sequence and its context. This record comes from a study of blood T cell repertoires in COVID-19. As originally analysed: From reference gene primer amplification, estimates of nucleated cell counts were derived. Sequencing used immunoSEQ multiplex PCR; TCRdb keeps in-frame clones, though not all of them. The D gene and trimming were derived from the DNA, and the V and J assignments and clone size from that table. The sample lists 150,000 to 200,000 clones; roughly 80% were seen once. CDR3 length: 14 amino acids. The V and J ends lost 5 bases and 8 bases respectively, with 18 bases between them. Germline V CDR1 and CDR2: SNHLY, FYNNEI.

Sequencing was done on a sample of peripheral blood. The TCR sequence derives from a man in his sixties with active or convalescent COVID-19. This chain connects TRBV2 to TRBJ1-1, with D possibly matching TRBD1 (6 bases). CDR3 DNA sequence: TGTGCCAGCAGTAGGTTGATAGCAGGGGTGGAAGCTTTCTTT. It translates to CASSRLIAGVEAFF.